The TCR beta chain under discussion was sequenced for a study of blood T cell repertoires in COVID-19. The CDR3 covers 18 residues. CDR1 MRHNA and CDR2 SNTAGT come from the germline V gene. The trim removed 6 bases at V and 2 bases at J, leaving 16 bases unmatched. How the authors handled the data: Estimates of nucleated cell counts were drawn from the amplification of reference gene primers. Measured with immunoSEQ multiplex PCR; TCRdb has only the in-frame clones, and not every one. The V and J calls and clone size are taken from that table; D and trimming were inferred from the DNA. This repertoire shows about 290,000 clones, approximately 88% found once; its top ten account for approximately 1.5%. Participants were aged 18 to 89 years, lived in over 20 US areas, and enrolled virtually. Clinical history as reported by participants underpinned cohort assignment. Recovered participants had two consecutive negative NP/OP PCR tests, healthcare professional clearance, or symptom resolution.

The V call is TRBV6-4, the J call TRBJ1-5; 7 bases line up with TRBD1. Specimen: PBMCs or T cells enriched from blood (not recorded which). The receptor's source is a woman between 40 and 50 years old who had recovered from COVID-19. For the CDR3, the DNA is TGTGCCAGCAGGAGCCCAATTCCGACAGGGTCGGGCAATCAGCCCCAGCATTTT. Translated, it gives CASRSPIPTGSGNQPQHF.